What follows is one T cell receptor (beta chain) and its context. The data were obtained in a study of blood T cell repertoires in COVID-19. Study-level background: Researchers got acute and convalescent COVID-19 samples from the United States, Italy and Spain. The cDNA or gDNA used as material had been derived from T cells, B-cell-depleted T cells, or PBMCs.

Assay used: immunoSEQ multiplex PCR; TCRdb lists only in-frame clones, some missing. The sample has approximately 300,000 clones, approximately 90% seen once. This CDR3 has 12 amino acids. Germline CDR1 is SQVTM and CDR2 is ANQGSEA. V was clipped by 6 bases and J by 6 bases, with 15 bases between them. Source material: peripheral blood. This TCR was sampled from a woman aged 25 to 45 with COVID-19, enrolled during active disease. The chain carries TRBV29-1 and TRBJ2-7; weak D call: TRBD1 (5 bases). The CDR3 here is CSVRTSSVEQYF. The CDR3, as DNA: TGCAGCGTACGGACAAGCTCAGTCGAGCAGTACTTC.